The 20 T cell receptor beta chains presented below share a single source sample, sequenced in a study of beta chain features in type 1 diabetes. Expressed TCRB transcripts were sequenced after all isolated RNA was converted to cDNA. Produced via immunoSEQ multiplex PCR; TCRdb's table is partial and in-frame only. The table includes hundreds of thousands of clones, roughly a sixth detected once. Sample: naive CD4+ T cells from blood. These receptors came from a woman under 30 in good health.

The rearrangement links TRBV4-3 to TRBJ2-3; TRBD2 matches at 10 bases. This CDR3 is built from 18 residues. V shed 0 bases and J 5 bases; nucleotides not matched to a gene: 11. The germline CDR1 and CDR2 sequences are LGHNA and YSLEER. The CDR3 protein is CASSQDSTSGLLGDTQYF. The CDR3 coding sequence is TGCGCCAGCAGCCAAGATTCGACTAGCGGGCTCCTGGGAGATACGCAGTATTTT.

Written as DNA, the CDR3 is TGTGCCAGCTCACCACCGTCGGGAGGGCCTTCCGGGGAGCTGTTTTTT. It codes for CASSPPSGGPSGELFF. The rearrangement links TRBV18 to TRBJ2-2, with 8 bases that match TRBD2. Germline CDR1 reads KGHSH; CDR2 reads LQKENI. The trim removed 0 bases at V and 6 bases at J, leaving 6 bases unmatched. The CDR3 is 16 amino acids.

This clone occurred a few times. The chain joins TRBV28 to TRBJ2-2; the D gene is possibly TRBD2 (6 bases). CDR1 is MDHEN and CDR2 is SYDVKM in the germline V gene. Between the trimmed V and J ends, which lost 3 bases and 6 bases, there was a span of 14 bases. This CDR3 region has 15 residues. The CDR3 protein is CASSLDYLISGELFF. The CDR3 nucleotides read TGTGCCAGCAGTTTGGACTACCTAATCTCCGGGGAGCTGTTTTTT.

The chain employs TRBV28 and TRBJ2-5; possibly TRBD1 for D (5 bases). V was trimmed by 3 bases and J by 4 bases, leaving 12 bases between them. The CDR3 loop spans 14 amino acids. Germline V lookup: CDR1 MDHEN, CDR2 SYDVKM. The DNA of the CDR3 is TGTGCCAGCAGTTTTCCAGGGTATTCAGAGACCCAGTACTTC. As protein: CASSFPGYSETQYF.

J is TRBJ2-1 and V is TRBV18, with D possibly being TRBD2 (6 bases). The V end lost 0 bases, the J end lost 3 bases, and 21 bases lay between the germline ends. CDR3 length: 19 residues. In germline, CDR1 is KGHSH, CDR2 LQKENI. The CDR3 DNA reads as TGTGCCAGCTCACCACCTCGGGGCGGGGTCCGAATAAACTACAATGAGCAGTTCTTC. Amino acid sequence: CASSPPRGGVRINYNEQFF.

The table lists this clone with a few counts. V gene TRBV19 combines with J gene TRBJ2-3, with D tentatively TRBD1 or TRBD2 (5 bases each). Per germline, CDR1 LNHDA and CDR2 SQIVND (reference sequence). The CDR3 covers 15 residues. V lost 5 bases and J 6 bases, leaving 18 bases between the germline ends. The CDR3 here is CASSHRSGPLDTQYF. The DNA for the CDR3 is TGTGCCAGTAGTCATAGGTCGGGACCGCTGGATACGCAGTATTTT.

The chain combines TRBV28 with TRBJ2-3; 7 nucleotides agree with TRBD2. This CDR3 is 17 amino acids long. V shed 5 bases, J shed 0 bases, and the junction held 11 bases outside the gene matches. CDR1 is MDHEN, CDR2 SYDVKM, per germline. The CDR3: CASSPRWGLLSTDTQYF. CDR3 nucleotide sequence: TGTGCCAGCAGTCCCCGATGGGGACTACTTAGCACAGATACGCAGTATTTT. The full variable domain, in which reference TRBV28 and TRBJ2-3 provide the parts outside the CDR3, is DVKVTQSSRYLVKRTGEKVFLECVQDMDHENMFWYRQDPGLGLRLIYFSYDVKMKEKGDIPEGYSVSREKKERFSLILESASTNQTSMYLCASSPRWGLLSTDTQYFGPGTRLTVL.

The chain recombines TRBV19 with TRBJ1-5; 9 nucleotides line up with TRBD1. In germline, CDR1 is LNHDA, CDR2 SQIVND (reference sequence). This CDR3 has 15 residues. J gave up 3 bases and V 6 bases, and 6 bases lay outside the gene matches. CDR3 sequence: CASRAGQGNNQPQHF. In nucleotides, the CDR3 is TGTGCCAGTAGAGCGGGACAGGGAAACAATCAGCCCCAGCATTTT.

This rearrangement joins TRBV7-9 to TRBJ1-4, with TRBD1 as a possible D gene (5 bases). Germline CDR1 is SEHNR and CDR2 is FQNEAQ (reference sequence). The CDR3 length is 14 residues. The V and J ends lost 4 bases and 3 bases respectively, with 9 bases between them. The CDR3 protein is CASSWGTANEKLFF. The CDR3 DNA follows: TGTGCCAGCAGCTGGGGGACGGCTAATGAAAAACTGTTTTTT.

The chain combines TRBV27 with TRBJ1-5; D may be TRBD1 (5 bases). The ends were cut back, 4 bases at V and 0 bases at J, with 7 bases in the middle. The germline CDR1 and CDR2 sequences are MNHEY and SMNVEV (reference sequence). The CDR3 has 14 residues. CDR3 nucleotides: TGTGCCAGCAGTTACGGGGGTAGCAATCAGCCCCAGCATTTT. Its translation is CASSYGGSNQPQHF.

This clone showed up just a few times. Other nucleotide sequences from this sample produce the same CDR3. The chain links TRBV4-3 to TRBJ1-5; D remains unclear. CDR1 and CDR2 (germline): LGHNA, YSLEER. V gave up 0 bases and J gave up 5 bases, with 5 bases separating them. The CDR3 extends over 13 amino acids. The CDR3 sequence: CASSQDRDQPQHF. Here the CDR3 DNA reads TGCGCCAGCAGCCAAGATCGGGATCAGCCCCAGCATTTT.

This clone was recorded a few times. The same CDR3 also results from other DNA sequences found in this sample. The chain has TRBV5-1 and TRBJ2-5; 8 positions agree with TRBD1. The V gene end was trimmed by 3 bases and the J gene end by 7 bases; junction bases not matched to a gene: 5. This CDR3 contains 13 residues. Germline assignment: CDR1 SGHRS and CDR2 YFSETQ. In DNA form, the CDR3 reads TGCGCCAGCAGCTCCAGGGGGCCGGGGACCCAGTACTTC. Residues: CASSSRGPGTQYF.

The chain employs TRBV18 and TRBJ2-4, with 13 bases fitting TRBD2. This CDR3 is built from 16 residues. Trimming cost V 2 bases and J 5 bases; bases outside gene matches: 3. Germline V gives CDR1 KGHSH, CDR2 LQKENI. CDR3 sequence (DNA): TGTGCCAGCTCACCAAGACTAGCGGGAGGTCAAAACATTCAGTACTTC. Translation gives CASSPRLAGGQNIQYF.

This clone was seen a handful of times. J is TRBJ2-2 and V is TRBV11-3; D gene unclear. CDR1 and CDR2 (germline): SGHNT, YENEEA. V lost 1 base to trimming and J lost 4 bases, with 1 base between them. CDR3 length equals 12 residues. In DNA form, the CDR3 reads TGTGCCAGCAGCTTAGTCACCGGGGAGCTGTTTTTT. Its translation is CASSLVTGELFF.

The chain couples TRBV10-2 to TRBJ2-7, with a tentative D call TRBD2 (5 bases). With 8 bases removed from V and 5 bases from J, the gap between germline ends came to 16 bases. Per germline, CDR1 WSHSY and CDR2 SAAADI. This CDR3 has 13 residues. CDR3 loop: CASFTTAGDEQYF. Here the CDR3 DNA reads TGCGCCAGCTTCACTACGGCGGGTGACGAGCAGTACTTC.

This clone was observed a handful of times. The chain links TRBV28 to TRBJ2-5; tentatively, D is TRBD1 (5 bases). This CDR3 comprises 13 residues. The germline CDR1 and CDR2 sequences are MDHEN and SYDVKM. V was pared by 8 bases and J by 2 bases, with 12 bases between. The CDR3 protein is CASFDRTQETQYF. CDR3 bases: TGTGCCAGCTTTGACAGAACACAAGAGACCCAGTACTTC.

The CDR3 region is CASSRGTSGDNEQFF. The DNA for the CDR3 is TGTGCCAGCAGCCGCGGGACTAGCGGCGACAATGAGCAGTTCTTC. This chain joins TRBV5-4 and TRBJ2-1; 11 bases agree with TRBD2. The CDR3 runs to 15 residues. V shed 4 bases, J shed 5 bases, and the junction held 5 bases outside the gene matches. From germline, CDR1 is SGHNT and CDR2 YYREEE (reference sequence). The variable domain in full, completed from reference TRBV5-4 and TRBJ2-1, reads ETGVTQSPTHLIKTRGQQVTLRCSSQSGHNTVSWYQQALGQGPQFIFQYYREEENGRGNFPPRFSGLQFPNYSSELNVNALELDDSALYLCASSRGTSGDNEQFFGPGTRLTVL.

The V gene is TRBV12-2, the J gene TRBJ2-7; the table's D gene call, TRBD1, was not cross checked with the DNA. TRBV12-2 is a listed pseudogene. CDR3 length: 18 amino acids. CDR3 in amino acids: CASRLLDGGTGESYEQYF. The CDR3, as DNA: TGTGCAAGTCGTTTACTGGACGGAGGGACAGGGGAATCCTACGAGCAGTACTTC.

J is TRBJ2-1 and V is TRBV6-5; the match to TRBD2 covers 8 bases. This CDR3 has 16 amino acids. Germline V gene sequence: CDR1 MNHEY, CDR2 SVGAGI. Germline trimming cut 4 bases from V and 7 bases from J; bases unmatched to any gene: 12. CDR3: CASSSTLAGSTNEQFF. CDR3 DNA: TGTGCCAGCAGTTCTACCTTAGCGGGATCGACTAATGAGCAGTTCTTC.

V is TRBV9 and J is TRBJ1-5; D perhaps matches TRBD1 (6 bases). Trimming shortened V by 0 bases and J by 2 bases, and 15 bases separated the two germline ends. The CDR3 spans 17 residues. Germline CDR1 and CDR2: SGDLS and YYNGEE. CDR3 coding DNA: TGTGCCAGCAGCGTAGAGCAGGACAGAACATGCAATCAGCCCCAGCATTTT. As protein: CASSVEQDRTCNQPQHF.